This is a list of T cell receptor beta chains from one sample in a study of CD8+ T cells in alopecia areata. Generated by immunoSEQ multiplex PCR, the TCRdb table keeps only in-frame clones and is missing some. Among fewer than 5,500 clones listed, 55% to 80% were seen once. This specimen was skin, taken at week 4, from a patient treated with tofacitinib. These receptor sequences come from a human donor with alopecia areata. Each CDR3 is given with its conserved first and last residue. Fields, in order: D gene, J gene, V gene, clone size, CDR3 DNA, CDR3 protein. D genes are given only for firm matches. Clone sizes are given selectively: once, few, many, or a class where the clone is expanded.

>.|TRBJ2-3|TRBV7-6|few
TGTGCCAGCAGCTTAAAGGGCCACCCAGATACGCAGTATTTT
CASSLKGHPDTQYF
>.|TRBJ1-2|TRBV7-6|.
TGTGCCAGCAGCTCCCTAACCCAATGGCACGGCTACACCTTC
CASSSLTQWHGYTF
>.|TRBJ2-3|TRBV27|.
TGTGCCAGCAGTTCGTACTCGTCTAGCACAGATACGCAGTATTTT
CASSSYSSSTDTQYF
>.|TRBJ2-5|TRBV29-1|.
TGCAGCGTGCCCGGGGGGACCCAGTACTTC
CSVPGGTQYF
>TRBD2|TRBJ2-3|TRBV5-1|.
TGCGCCAGCAGCTTGGCTAGCGGGATTGTAGATACGCAGTATTTT
CASSLASGIVDTQYF
>TRBD1|TRBJ2-1|TRBV9|.
TGTGCCAGCAGCGTAGATGACAGGGGTTACTTAGGTGAGCAGTTCTTC
CASSVDDRGYLGEQFF
>TRBD1|TRBJ2-7|TRBV30|once
TGTGCCTGGAGCTGGACAGGGGGTTTCCACGAGCAGTACTTC
CAWSWTGGFHEQYF
>.|TRBJ2-1|TRBV4-1|.
TGCGCCAGCAGCCAAGAAGGAGGCGCGGGCAATGAGCAGTTCTTC
CASSQEGGAGNEQFF
>.|TRBJ2-7|TRBV11-3|few
TGTGCCAGCAGCTTAGCAACAATCTACGAGCAGTACTTC
CASSLATIYEQYF
>.|TRBJ1-1|TRBV7-8|few
TGTGCCAGCAGCTTGGGGTTCAGATTCATGAACACTGAAGCTTTCTTT
CASSLGFRFMNTEAFF
>.|TRBJ2-5|TRBV4-1|.
TGCGCCAGCAGCCAAGATGGGGGCGGTGGGGAGACCCAGTACTTC
CASSQDGGGGETQYF
>TRBD1|TRBJ2-7|TRBV6-6|once
TGTGCCAGCAGCAGGACAGGTCGCTACGAGCAGTACTTC
CASSRTGRYEQYF
>.|TRBJ2-3|TRBV30|.
TGTGCCTGGAGTGTACGAGGACAGGGAGGGGATACGCAGTATTTT
CAWSVRGQGGDTQYF
>TRBD2|TRBJ2-2|TRBV14|.
TGTGCCAGCAGCCTGGGACTAGCGGGAGGCCCTCGGAGGGAGCTGTTTTTT
CASSLGLAGGPRRELFF
>TRBD2|TRBJ2-6|TRBV5-4|.
TGTGCCAGCAGTTCTCGAGCGGGAGGCCTCCCTGGGGCCAACGTCCTGACTTTC
CASSSRAGGLPGANVLTF
>TRBD2|TRBJ2-7|TRBV5-4|.
TGTGCCAGCAGCTCCCGACTAGCGGGAGGGACCCACGAGCAGTACTTC
CASSSRLAGGTHEQYF
>.|TRBJ2-7|TRBV6-6|.
TGTGCCACTCTCACCGGGACTGGAGTCCTGGAGCAGTACTTC
CATLTGTGVLEQYF
>.|TRBJ2-7|TRBV6-8|.
TGTGCCAGCAGTTACGAGCGGCCGCCCTACGAGCAGTACTTC
CASSYERPPYEQYF
>.|TRBJ1-2|TRBV7-9|.
TGTGCCAGCAGCCCGGACAGCAACTATGGCTACACCTTC
CASSPDSNYGYTF
>.|TRBJ2-7|TRBV7-2|.
TGTGCCAGCAGCGATATGGGAGTGCGGGAGCAGTACTTC
CASSDMGVREQYF
>.|TRBJ2-5|TRBV21-1|.
TGTGCCAGCAGCAAAGAGCGCAGGGGGCATCAAGAGACCCAGTACTTC
CASSKERRGHQETQYF
>.|TRBJ1-2|TRBV27|.
TGTGCCAGCAGCCTCGTGGGAGGAACTGGCTACACCTTC
CASSLVGGTGYTF
>TRBD1|TRBJ1-1|TRBV5-5|.
TGTGCCAGCAGCGGTACCCCGGGACAGGTGAACACTGAAGCTTTCTTT
CASSGTPGQVNTEAFF
>.|TRBJ2-3|TRBV14|.
TGTGCCAGCAGCCAAGCTATTCACCGGACAGTTCGCACAGATACGCAGTATTTT
CASSQAIHRTVRTDTQYF
>TRBD2|TRBJ2-1|TRBV7-8|.
TGTGCCAGCAGCTTAGGCGGGGGGACTCACTCCTACAAAGTGCAGTTCTTC
CASSLGGGTHSYKVQFF
>TRBD1|TRBJ2-7|TRBV6-1|.
TGTGCCACCTTGGGACAGAGTTTCTACGAGCAGTACTTC
CATLGQSFYEQYF
>.|TRBJ2-2|TRBV6-1|.
TGTGCCAGCAGTCTGGACAGACCCACCGGGGAGCTGTTTTTT
CASSLDRPTGELFF
>TRBD2|TRBJ2-5|TRBV29-1|.
TGCAGCGTTAAGGTGGGAGGGCCGGAGACCCAGTACTTC
CSVKVGGPETQYF
>.|TRBJ2-1|TRBV15|.
TGTGCCACCAGCAGATTTGGGGGCTCGGGGGTATACAATGAGCAGTTCTTC
CATSRFGGSGVYNEQFF
>TRBD2|TRBJ2-7|TRBV7-9|.
TGTGCCAGCAGCATTGGACTAGCGGGAGCTGGCGAGCAGTACTTC
CASSIGLAGAGEQYF
>.|TRBJ1-5|TRBV18|few
TGTGCCAGCTCCCCCTCGCCGGGGGCCGATCAGCCCCAGCATTTT
CASSPSPGADQPQHF
>.|TRBJ1-2|TRBV9|.
TGTGCCAGTATGGGGGGGCCTCCCTATGGCTACACCTTC
CASMGGPPYGYTF
>.|TRBJ2-1|TRBV4-1|.
TGCGCCAGCAGCTTACGAATTTGGGGCACAAATGAGCAGTTCTTC
CASSLRIWGTNEQFF
>TRBD2|TRBJ2-3|TRBV7-2|.
TGTGCCAGCAGCTTAGCGACTAGCGGGACAAGCACAGATACGCAGTATTTT
CASSLATSGTSTDTQYF
>TRBD1|TRBJ2-7|TRBV30|few
TGTGCCTGGAGTACAGGACAGGGGGCAGTGGAGCAGTACTTC
CAWSTGQGAVEQYF
>TRBD2|TRBJ2-7|TRBV19|.
TGTGCCAGTAGGATAGCGGGAAGATACGAGCAGTACTTC
CASRIAGRYEQYF
>.|TRBJ1-6|TRBV4-1|.
TGCGCCAGCAGCCGAGATACGAGCTCCTATAATTCACCCCTCCACTTT
CASSRDTSSYNSPLHF
>TRBD1|TRBJ2-7|TRBV5-1|.
TGCGCCAGCAGCTTGGGGGGACAGGGTGTAAACGAGCAGTACTTC
CASSLGGQGVNEQYF
>TRBD2|TRBJ2-1|TRBV27|.
TGTGCCAGCACCCTCGGTCCGGGAGGTCTATACAATGAGCAGTTCTTC
CASTLGPGGLYNEQFF
>TRBD1|TRBJ1-1|TRBV6-5|.
TGTGCCAGCATGGGCAGGGGGCCTCGCCGAACAGCTTTCTTT
CASMGRGPRRTAFF
>.|TRBJ2-2|TRBV7-2|.
TGTGCCAGCAGCTTAGGGGGGACTTCCCACACCGGGGAGCTGTTTTTT
CASSLGGTSHTGELFF
>.|TRBJ1-1|TRBV18|.
TGTGCCAGCTCAATCTTGCAGGGCCAGGGCGGCGGGAACACTGAAGCTTTCTTT
CASSILQGQGGGNTEAFF
>.|TRBJ2-1|TRBV27|.
TGTGCCAGCAGTTTTGAGGCTGAGCAGTTCTTC
CASSFEAEQFF
>.|TRBJ2-1|TRBV19|.
TGTGCCAGCAGGGACGGGTGGGCAGCCCCCTACAATGAGCAGTTCTTC
CASRDGWAAPYNEQFF
>.|TRBJ1-4|TRBV11-2|.
TGTGCCAGCAGCTTCTCACAGGGCTGGGAAAAACTGTTTTTT
CASSFSQGWEKLFF
>TRBD2|TRBJ2-5|TRBV2|few
TGTGCCAGCAGTGATGAGGGACTAGCGGCGGAGACCCAGTACTTC
CASSDEGLAAETQYF
>.|TRBJ2-7|TRBV19|few
TGTGCCAGTAGTGGAGGGACCCACTACGAGCAGTACTTC
CASSGGTHYEQYF
>TRBD1|TRBJ2-1|TRBV7-3|.
TGTGCCAGCAGCAAGATGGGACAGGGTGGCGATGAGCAGTTCTTC
CASSKMGQGGDEQFF
>TRBD2|TRBJ2-5|TRBV4-2|.
TGTGCCAGCAGCCGAGAGGTCACCGGGACTAGCGGGAGGGCCCCTTACCAAGAGACCCAGTACTTC
CASSREVTGTSGRAPYQETQYF
>.|TRBJ1-5|TRBV6-1|.
TGTGCCAGCAGCCCGGGACCAAATCAGCCCCAGCATTTT
CASSPGPNQPQHF
>.|TRBJ2-1|TRBV7-2|once
TGTGCCAGCAGCTTAGGTAAGTCGGACAATGAGCAGTTCTTC
CASSLGKSDNEQFF
>.|TRBJ2-7|TRBV5-1|.
TGCGCCAGCAGCTTCCAATCCGGGACTCTCGAGCAGTACTTC
CASSFQSGTLEQYF
>.|TRBJ1-2|TRBV4-1|.
TGCGCCAGCAGCCAAGATTGGGGTGGAAGGGGAGGCTACACCTTC
CASSQDWGGRGGYTF